A selection of T cell receptor beta chains follows, all from one sample in a study of identical twins. TCRdb processed the 5' RACE reads anew with MiXCR; each CDR3 protein has one entry. The sample records 1.5 million to 2 million distinct CDR3 sequences, roughly 35% being singletons. The sample taken for sequencing was cord blood. The receptors stem from a newborn girl in good health. Both conserved end residues are part of each CDR3. The D gene is left open where the match is weak. Clone size is shown for a subset of rows, as once, few, many or a class of expanded clone.

TRBV4-2	TRBD1	TRBJ1-4	NA	CASSRVGTGDEKLFF	TGTGCCAGCAGCCGAGTTGGGACAGGTGATGAAAAACTGTTTTTT
TRBV9	TRBD2	TRBJ2-2	NA	CASSPRLAWAGELFF	TGTGCCAGTAGCCCGAGACTAGCGTGGGCCGGGGAGCTGTTTTTT
TRBV20-1	NA	TRBJ1-2	NA	CSATVTRTAYPYGYTF	TGCAGTGCTACAGTAACTCGGACAGCCTACCCCTATGGCTACACCTTC
TRBV6-5	TRBD1	TRBJ2-7	NA	CASTFLGDRGREQYF	TGTGCCAGCACCTTTCTCGGAGACAGGGGGCGCGAGCAGTACTTC
TRBV10-3	NA	TRBJ2-5	NA	CAISESLQGGETQYF	TGTGCCATCAGTGAGTCGCTACAGGGAGGCGAGACCCAGTACTTC
TRBV4-1	TRBD1	TRBJ1-5	few	CASSQYNLWGQGVQPQHF	TGCGCCAGCAGCCAATATAATCTATGGGGACAGGGGGTTCAGCCCCAGCATTTT
TRBV27	NA	TRBJ2-2	NA	CASSLTGQMKLFF	TGTGCCAGCAGTTTAACTGGACAGATGAAACTGTTTTTT
TRBV5-1	TRBD2	TRBJ2-7	few	CASSPGYRAQGTSGFYEQYF	TGCGCCAGCAGCCCCGGGTACCGAGCTCAAGGGACTAGCGGATTCTACGAGCAGTACTTC
TRBV4-1	NA	TRBJ2-5	NA	CASSLSGLIKETQYF	TGCGCCAGCAGCCTAAGCGGGTTGATCAAAGAGACCCAGTACTTC
TRBV12-5	TRBD1	TRBJ1-1	NA	CASGLAGQGNTEAFF	TGTGCTAGTGGTTTGGCGGGACAGGGAAACACTGAAGCTTTCTTT
TRBV5-1	TRBD2	TRBJ2-1	NA	CASRTSGSSEQFF	TGCGCCAGCCGGACTAGCGGGAGCAGTGAGCAGTTCTTC
TRBV10-2	NA	TRBJ2-3	once	CASSEGVASTDTQYF	TGCGCCAGCAGTGAGGGGGTCGCTAGCACAGATACGCAGTATTTT
TRBV4-1	TRBD2	TRBJ2-2	few	CASSPSGTSGNTGELFF	TGCGCCAGCAGCCCCTCTGGGACTAGCGGGAACACCGGGGAGCTGTTTTTT
TRBV6-6	NA	TRBJ1-1	NA	CASSYANTEAFF	TGTGCCAGCAGTTACGCCAACACTGAAGCTTTCTTT
TRBV3-1	TRBD1	TRBJ1-2	once	CTSSPTAGTGGYYGYTF	TGTACCAGCAGCCCGACCGCCGGGACAGGGGGTTACTATGGCTACACCTTC
TRBV29-1	TRBD1	TRBJ2-1	NA	CSGTGSIANEQFF	TGCAGCGGGACAGGGTCCATAGCCAATGAGCAGTTCTTC
TRBV4-2	NA	TRBJ2-3	few	CASSQSGTGSTDTQYF	TGTGCCAGCAGCCAATCCGGGACGGGATCCACAGATACGCAGTATTTT
TRBV7-2	NA	TRBJ1-1	NA	CASSFTPRITEAFF	TGTGCCAGCAGCTTCACTCCCCGGATCACTGAAGCTTTCTTT
TRBV7-7	NA	TRBJ1-1	NA	CASSQLWGGNTEAFF	TGTGCTAGCAGCCAGCTTTGGGGAGGGAACACTGAAGCTTTCTTT
TRBV29-1	NA	TRBJ1-1	many	CSVEGAFF	TGCAGCGTTGAAGGAGCTTTCTTT
TRBV9	NA	TRBJ2-5	many	CASSVGGYQETQYF	TGTGCCAGCAGCGTAGGGGGGTACCAAGAGACCCAGTACTTC
TRBV7-8	NA	TRBJ2-7	many	CASSLQRTKPYEQYF	TGTGCCAGCAGCCTACAGCGTACGAAACCCTACGAGCAGTACTTC
TRBV27	NA	TRBJ1-5	NA	CASSLRWAGPQHF	TGTGCCAGCAGTTTACGTTGGGCCGGACCCCAGCATTTT
TRBV10-3	TRBD2	TRBJ2-1	many	CAISASGRTNEQFF	TGTGCCATCAGTGCTAGCGGGAGAACCAATGAGCAGTTCTTC
TRBV6-2/TRBV6-3	NA	TRBJ2-1	NA	CASSYTGSYNEQFF	TGTGCCAGCAGTTATACTGGATCCTACAATGAGCAGTTCTTC
TRBV20-1	NA	TRBJ1-2	NA	CSARGFSERWGYTF	TGCAGTGCTAGAGGTTTCAGTGAACGATGGGGCTACACCTTC
TRBV7-9	NA	TRBJ1-2	NA	CASSLVDGFYGYTF	TGTGCCAGCAGCTTAGTGGACGGATTCTATGGCTACACCTTC
TRBV28	NA	TRBJ2-7	NA	CASSPGRGQGYYEQYF	TGTGCCAGCAGCCCCGGGAGGGGACAGGGATACTACGAGCAGTACTTC
TRBV9	NA	TRBJ2-1	many	CASSNEGRTYNEQFF	TGTGCCAGCAGCAACGAAGGGAGAACCTACAATGAGCAGTTCTTC
TRBV7-8	TRBD2	TRBJ2-1	NA	CASSSRLAGWSYNEQFF	TGTGCCAGCAGCTCACGACTAGCGGGATGGTCCTACAATGAGCAGTTCTTC
TRBV20-1	NA	TRBJ2-1	NA	CSAPPTSGWTVSYNEQFF	TGCAGTGCACCTCCCACGTCGGGTTGGACGGTCTCCTACAATGAGCAGTTCTTC
TRBV6-2/TRBV6-3	NA	TRBJ1-5	NA	CASSYYGQVGNQPQHF	TGTGCCAGCAGTTACTACGGACAAGTCGGCAATCAGCCCCAGCATTTT
TRBV11-2	TRBD2	TRBJ2-7	few	CASKDGGAFYEQYF	TGTGCCAGTAAGGACGGGGGGGCTTTCTACGAGCAGTACTTC
TRBV5-1	TRBD1	TRBJ2-7	many	CASSIWDSSYEQYF	TGCGCCAGCAGCATCTGGGACAGCTCCTACGAGCAGTACTTC
TRBV24-1	TRBD2	TRBJ2-3	NA	CATSDPGTSGTNTQYF	TGTGCCACCAGTGACCCAGGGACTAGCGGGACGAATACGCAGTATTTT
TRBV11-2	NA	TRBJ1-2	many	CASSSSTVRYGYTF	TGTGCCAGCAGCTCTTCCACAGTCCGCTATGGCTACACCTTC
TRBV6-1	NA	TRBJ1-2	NA	CASSAVGGDYGYTF	TGTGCCAGCAGTGCCGTGGGGGGCGACTATGGCTACACCTTC
TRBV20-1	NA	TRBJ1-6	few	CSALPGGDHSPLHF	TGCAGTGCCCTTCCCGGGGGGGACCATTCACCCCTCCACTTT
TRBV10-3	NA	TRBJ2-3	many	CAISESTLDADTQYF	TGTGCCATCAGTGAGTCAACCCTTGACGCAGATACGCAGTATTTT
TRBV18	NA	TRBJ1-2	NA	CASSPREINYGYTF	TGTGCCAGCTCACCACGAGAGATTAACTATGGCTACACCTTC
TRBV20-1	NA	TRBJ1-6	NA	CSAREGVSNSPPHF	TGCAGTGCCAGGGAGGGGGTAAGTAATTCACCCCCCCACTTT
TRBV15	NA	TRBJ1-6	few	CATSLRRSDSPLHF	TGTGCCACCAGTCTTCGCAGGTCCGATTCACCCCTCCACTTT